Presented here are 20 T cell receptor beta chains from one specimen sequenced in a study of beta chain features in type 1 diabetes. Of the isolated RNA, all was reverse transcribed, and so the sequenced material was expressed TCRB transcripts. The table came from immunoSEQ multiplex PCR; TCRdb's copy has only in-frame clones and leaves some out. The sample has some 500,000 clones, approximately 10% seen once. The sample consisted of naive CD4+ T cells from blood. These receptors were obtained from a woman younger than 35 in good health.

J is TRBJ1-2 and V is TRBV30, with 7 bases fitting TRBD1. The V gene's germline CDR1 is GTSNPN and CDR2 SVGIG (reference sequence). This CDR3 is 13 amino acids long. V lost 0 bases, J lost 6 bases, and 4 bases stayed unmatched. The CDR3 DNA follows: TGTGCCTGGAGTGTAGGGGGCCGGGATGGCTACACCTTC. This sequence encodes CAWSVGGRDGYTF.

This clone was counted between two and nine times. The chain recombines TRBV7-2 with TRBJ2-1; D call uncertain. The CDR3 spans 13 residues. V dropped 3 bases and J dropped 6 bases, with 9 bases sitting between them. The V gene's germline CDR1 is SGHTA and CDR2 FQGNSA. CDR3 in amino acids: CASSFSDRNEQFF. CDR3 DNA: TGTGCCAGCAGCTTTTCGGACCGCAATGAGCAGTTCTTC.

The rearrangement joins TRBV7-2 to TRBJ1-5; D is undetermined. CDR1 is SGHTA, CDR2 FQGNSA, per germline. There are 14 residues in the CDR3. V lost 6 bases and J 3 bases, leaving 12 bases between the germline ends. The CDR3 protein is CASSLSGYNQPQHF. Here the CDR3 DNA reads TGTGCCAGCAGTTTGAGCGGTTACAATCAGCCCCAGCATTTT.

The rearrangement joins TRBV25-1 to TRBJ1-4; the D is unclear. This CDR3 has 15 amino acids. V dropped 6 bases and J dropped 2 bases, with 13 bases sitting between them. Germline CDR1 reads MGHDK; CDR2 reads SYGVNS. In nucleotides, the CDR3 is TGTGCCAGCAGCCTTCCGCGGGGTACTAATGAAAAACTGTTTTTT. The encoded protein is CASSLPRGTNEKLFF. Complete variable domain (other parts from reference TRBV25-1 and TRBJ1-4): EADIYQTPRYLVIGTGKKITLECSQTMGHDKMYWYQQDPGMELHLIHYSYGVNSTEKGDLSSESTVSRIRTEHFPLTLESARPSHTSQYLCASSLPRGTNEKLFFGSGTQLSVL.

This rearrangement joins TRBV11-2 to TRBJ2-7; D ambiguous. The V end was cut by 0 bases, the J end by 7 bases, with 13 bases between. Germline CDR1 SGHAT, CDR2 FQNNGV. The CDR3 runs to 14 residues. The DNA for the CDR3 is TGTGCCAGCAGCTTAGATCTGGTCTCGAGGGAGCAGTACGTC. Its protein product is CASSLDLVSREQYV.

The rearrangement links TRBV29-1 to TRBJ1-2, with 9 bases that match TRBD1. In germline, CDR1 is SQVTM, CDR2 ANQGSEA. The CDR3 is 14 amino acids. V shed 3 bases and J 8 bases; nucleotides not matched to a gene: 10. The CDR3 loop reads CSVEYGQGLGGYTF. In nucleotides, the CDR3 is TGCAGCGTTGAGTACGGACAGGGGTTGGGAGGCTACACCTTC.

This clone was counted a few times. This rearrangement joins TRBV30 to TRBJ1-2; 9 positions match TRBD1. The CDR3 is 15 amino acids. The germline V gene has CDR1 GTSNPN and CDR2 SVGIG (reference sequence). V dropped 0 bases and J dropped 8; count of bases not matched to a gene: 10. The CDR3 sequence is CAWSVPLYRGRGYTF. Written as DNA, the CDR3 is TGTGCCTGGAGTGTACCCCTTTACAGGGGGCGGGGCTACACCTTC.

This clone was counted between two and nine times. The J gene is TRBJ2-3, the V gene TRBV7-3; D gene ambiguous. The CDR3 consists of 13 residues. Per the germline V gene, CDR1 is SGHTA and CDR2 is FQGTGA. Trimming took off 2 bases at V and 4 bases at J, with 7 bases between the two ends. The CDR3: CASSLYGADTQYF. CDR3 bases: TGTGCCAGCAGCTTATATGGGGCAGATACGCAGTATTTT.

This clone was detected a few times. V usage is TRBV30 and J usage is TRBJ2-7; 10 bases match TRBD2. Trimming at V came to 0 bases and at J to 4 bases, leaving 6 bases not matched to a gene. Germline V gives CDR1 GTSNPN, CDR2 SVGIG (reference sequence). The CDR3 is 15 amino acids. The CDR3 nucleotides are TGTGCCTGGAGTGTACAGAGCGGGAGGGCGTACGAGCAGTACTTC. This codes for CAWSVQSGRAYEQYF.

The chain couples TRBV25-1 to TRBJ2-1; D perhaps matches TRBD2 (5 bases). Germline CDR1 and CDR2: MGHDK and SYGVNS. Trimming left V 2 bases short and J 0 bases short, with 17 bases between. This CDR3 contains 18 residues. CDR3 bases: TGTGCCAGCAGTGAAGGAGGAGGCTCTTTTAGCTCCTACAATGAGCAGTTCTTC. Its translation is CASSEGGGSFSSYNEQFF.

The rearrangement links TRBV7-2 to TRBJ2-2; perhaps D is TRBD1 or TRBD2 (6 bases each). CDR3 length: 16 residues. Germline V gives CDR1 SGHTA, CDR2 FQGNSA. V lost 4 bases to trimming and J lost 1 base, with 13 bases between them. CDR3 region: CASSSRGTLNTGELFF. CDR3 DNA sequence: TGTGCCAGCAGCTCACGGGGGACACTGAACACCGGGGAGCTGTTTTTT.

The rearrangement joins TRBV2 to TRBJ2-5; 7 bases match TRBD1. This CDR3 contains 13 residues. Germline V gene lookup returns CDR1 SNHLY and CDR2 FYNNEI. With V trimmed by 5 bases and J by 3 bases, 3 bases remained unmatched. The CDR3 region has the DNA TGTGCCAGCAGTATGGACAGGAAAGAGACCCAGTACTTC. Translated: CASSMDRKETQYF.

The rearrangement uses TRBV7-9 and TRBJ1-2; perhaps TRBD1 as D (6 bases). V was cut by 1 base and J by 5 bases, with 8 bases left in between. This CDR3 has 13 residues. CDR1 and CDR2 from the germline V gene are SEHNR and FQNEAQ (reference sequence). CDR3 coding DNA: TGTGCCAGCAGCTTAGAAAGGGGGTATGGCTACACCTTC. Its translation is CASSLERGYGYTF.

This clone was counted between two and nine times. The V call is TRBV28, the J call TRBJ2-5, with a possible D match to TRBD1 (6 bases). This CDR3 is built from 12 residues. CDR1 and CDR2 from the germline V gene are MDHEN and SYDVKM. Trimming pared 5 bases from V and 9 bases from J, leaving 13 bases between. This CDR3 reads CASSVRQDPQYF. Here the CDR3 DNA reads TGTGCCAGCAGTGTCAGACAGGACCCCCAGTACTTC.

This clone was picked up a small number of times. The V call is TRBV14, the J call TRBJ2-1, with D possibly being TRBD2 (7 bases). V was pared by 1 base and J by 7 bases, with 14 bases between. The CDR3 is 15 residues long. Germline CDR1 is SGHDN and CDR2 is FVKESK. The CDR3 reads CASSQGLGGVNEQFF. Here the CDR3 DNA reads TGTGCCAGCAGCCAAGGCCTAGGGGGGGTGAATGAGCAGTTCTTC.

The chain combines TRBV15 with TRBJ1-1, with a tentative D call TRBD1 (5 bases). V gave up 1 base and J gave up 6 bases, with 6 bases separating them. Germline loops: CDR1 LNHNV, CDR2 YYDKDF (reference sequence). The CDR3 totals 12 residues. CDR3 sequence (DNA): TGTGCCACCAGCAGAGTGGGGGCTGAAGCTTTCTTT. It encodes CATSRVGAEAFF.

The J gene is TRBJ2-7, the V gene TRBV6-5; 7 bases align to TRBD1. This CDR3 contains 13 residues. J lost 4 bases, V lost 2 bases, and 2 bases had no gene match. The germline gives CDR1 MNHEY, CDR2 SVGAGI. The CDR3 DNA reads as TGTGCCAGCAGTTACGGACAGGTGTACGAGCAGTACGTC. The encoded protein is CASSYGQVYEQYV.

The V and J genes are TRBV7-6 and TRBJ2-2; no reliable D call. Germline V gives CDR1 SGHVS, CDR2 FNYEAQ. V lost 5 bases to trimming and J lost 3 bases, with 7 bases between them. The CDR3 covers 13 residues. The CDR3 bases are TGTGCCAGCAGCACAGTATACACCGGGGAGCTGTTTTTT. Encoded protein: CASSTVYTGELFF.

This clone has only a few counts. The CDR3 loop is CSVVEGFWTQYF. As DNA, the CDR3 is TGCAGCGTTGTGGAGGGTTTCTGGACCCAGTACTTC. This rearrangement joins TRBV29-1 to TRBJ2-5; TRBD2 is a possible D gene (6 bases). V was trimmed by 4 bases and J by 7 bases, leaving 13 bases between them. Germline V CDR1 and CDR2: SQVTM, ANQGSEA. The CDR3 runs 12 residues.

Points on this clone: The sample has other DNA sequences that encode this CDR3 too. V usage is TRBV5-1 and J usage is TRBJ2-3; no reliable D call. Trimming removed 0 bases at V and 2 bases at J, with 7 bases between. The CDR3 has 14 amino acids. Germline V gene lookup returns CDR1 SGHRS and CDR2 YFSETQ. For the CDR3, the DNA is TGCGCCAGCAGCTTGGTAGGCAACACAGATACGCAGTATTTT. It specifies CASSLVGNTDTQYF.